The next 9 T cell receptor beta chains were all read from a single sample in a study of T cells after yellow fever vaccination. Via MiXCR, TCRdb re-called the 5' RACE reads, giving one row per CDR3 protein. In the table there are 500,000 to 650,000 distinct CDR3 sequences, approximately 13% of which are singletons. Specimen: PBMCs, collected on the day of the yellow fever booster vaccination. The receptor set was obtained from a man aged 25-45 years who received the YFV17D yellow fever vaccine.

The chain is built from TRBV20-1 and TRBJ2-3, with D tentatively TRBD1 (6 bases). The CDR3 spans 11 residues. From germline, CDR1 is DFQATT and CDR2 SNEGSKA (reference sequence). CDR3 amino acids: CRAGESDTQYF. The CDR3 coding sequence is TGCAGAGCAGGGGAGTCAGATACGCAGTATTTT.

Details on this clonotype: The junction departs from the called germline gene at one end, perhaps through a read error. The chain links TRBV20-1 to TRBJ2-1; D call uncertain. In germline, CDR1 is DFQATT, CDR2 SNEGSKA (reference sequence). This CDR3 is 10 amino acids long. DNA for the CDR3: TGCAGTGCTAGAGATGACGAGCAGATCTTC. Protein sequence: CSARDDEQIF.

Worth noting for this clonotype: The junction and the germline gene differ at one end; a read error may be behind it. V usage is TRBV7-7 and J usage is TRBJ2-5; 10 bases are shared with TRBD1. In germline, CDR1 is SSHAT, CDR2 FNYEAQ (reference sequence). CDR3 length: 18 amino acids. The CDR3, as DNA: TGTGCTAGCAGCCCCTCAGGGACAGGGGACAGTGAACAAGAGACCCAGTACTTC. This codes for CASSPSGTGDSEQETQYF. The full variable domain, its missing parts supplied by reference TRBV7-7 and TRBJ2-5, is GAGVSQSPRYKVTKRGQDVTLRCDPISSHATLYWYQQALGQGPEFLTYFNYEAQPDKSGLPSDRFSAERPEGSISTLTIQRTEQRDSAMYRCASSPSGTGDSEQETQYFGPGTRLLVL.

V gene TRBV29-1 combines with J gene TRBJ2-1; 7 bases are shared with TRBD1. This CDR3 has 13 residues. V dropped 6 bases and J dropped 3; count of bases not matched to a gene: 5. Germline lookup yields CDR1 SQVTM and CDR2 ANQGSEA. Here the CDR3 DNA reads TGCAGCGTCCCGGGACAGATCTACAATGAGCAGTTCTTC. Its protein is CSVPGQIYNEQFF.

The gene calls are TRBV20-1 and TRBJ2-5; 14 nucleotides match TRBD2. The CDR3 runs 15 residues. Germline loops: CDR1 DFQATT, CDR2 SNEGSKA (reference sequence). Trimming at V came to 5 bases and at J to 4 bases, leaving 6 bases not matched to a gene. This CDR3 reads CSAGGTSGSGETQYF. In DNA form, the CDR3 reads TGCAGTGCTGGAGGGACTAGCGGGAGTGGAGAGACCCAGTACTTC.

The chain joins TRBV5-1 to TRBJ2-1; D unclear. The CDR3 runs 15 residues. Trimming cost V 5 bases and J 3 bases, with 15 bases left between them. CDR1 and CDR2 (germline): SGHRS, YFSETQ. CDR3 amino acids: CASRDSGGDYNEQFF. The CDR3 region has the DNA TGCGCCAGCAGAGATTCAGGTGGAGACTACAATGAGCAGTTCTTC.

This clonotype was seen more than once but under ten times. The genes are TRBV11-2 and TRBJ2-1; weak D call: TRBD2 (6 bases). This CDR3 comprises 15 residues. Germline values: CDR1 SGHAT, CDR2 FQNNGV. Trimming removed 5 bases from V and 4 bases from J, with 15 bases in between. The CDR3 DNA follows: TGTGCCAGCAGCCTTGGAGGGGCCCGATACAATGAGCAGTTCTTC. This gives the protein CASSLGGARYNEQFF.

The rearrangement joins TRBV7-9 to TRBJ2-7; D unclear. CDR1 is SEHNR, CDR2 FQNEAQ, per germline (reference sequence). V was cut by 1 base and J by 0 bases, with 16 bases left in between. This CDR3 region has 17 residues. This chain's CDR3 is CASSLVYDRRPSYEQYF. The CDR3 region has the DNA TGTGCCAGCAGCTTAGTTTATGACCGGAGACCCTCCTACGAGCAGTACTTC.

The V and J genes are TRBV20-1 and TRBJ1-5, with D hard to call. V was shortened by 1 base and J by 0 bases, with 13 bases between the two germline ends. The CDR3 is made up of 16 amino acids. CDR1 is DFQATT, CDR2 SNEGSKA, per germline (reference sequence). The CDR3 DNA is TGCAGTGCTAGAGTAGGAGGACTTTATAGCAATCAGCCCCAGCATTTT. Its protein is CSARVGGLYSNQPQHF.